This T cell receptor beta chain was recovered during a study of blood T cell repertoires in COVID-19. V dropped 5 bases and J dropped 1; count of bases not matched to a gene: 6. The CDR3 loop spans 15 amino acids. Germline CDR1 reads SGHRS; CDR2 reads YFSETQ. Only in-frame clones appear in the TCRdb table, and some are missing; sequencing was by immunoSEQ multiplex PCR. This table holds about 43,000 clones, around 90% found once. Source material: peripheral blood. The TCR originated in an elderly woman with active COVID-19. The rearrangement uses TRBV5-1 and TRBJ2-3; TRBD2 matches 8 bases. The chain's CDR3 is CASSLSGGRTDTQYF. CDR3 DNA: TGCGCCAGCAGTCTAAGCGGGGGCCGCACAGATACGCAGTATTTT.